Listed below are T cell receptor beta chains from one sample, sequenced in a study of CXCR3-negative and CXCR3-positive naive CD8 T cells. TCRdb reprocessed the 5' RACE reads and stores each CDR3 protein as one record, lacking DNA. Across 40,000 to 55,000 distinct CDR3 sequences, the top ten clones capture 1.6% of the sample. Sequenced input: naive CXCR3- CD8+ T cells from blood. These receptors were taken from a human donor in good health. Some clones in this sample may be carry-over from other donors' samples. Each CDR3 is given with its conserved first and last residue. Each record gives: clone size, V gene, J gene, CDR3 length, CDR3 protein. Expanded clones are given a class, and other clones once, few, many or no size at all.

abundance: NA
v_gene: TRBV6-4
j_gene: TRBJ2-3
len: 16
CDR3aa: CASSDLAGGDTDTQYF

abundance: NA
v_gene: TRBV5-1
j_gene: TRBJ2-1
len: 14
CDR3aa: CASSLEAVHNEQFF

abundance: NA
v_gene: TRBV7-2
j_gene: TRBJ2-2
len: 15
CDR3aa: CASSLAGVYTGELFF

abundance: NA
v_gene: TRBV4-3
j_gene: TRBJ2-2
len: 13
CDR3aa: CASSHSEIGELFF

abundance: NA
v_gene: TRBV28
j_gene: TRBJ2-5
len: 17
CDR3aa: CASSPGTSGGYQETQYF

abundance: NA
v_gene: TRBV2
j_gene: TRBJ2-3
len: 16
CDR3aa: CASSEGTRGNTDTQYF

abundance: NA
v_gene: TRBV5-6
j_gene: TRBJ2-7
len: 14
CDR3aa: CASSWGTGAYEQYF

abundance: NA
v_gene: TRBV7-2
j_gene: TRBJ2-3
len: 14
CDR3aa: CASSLDRTTDTQYF

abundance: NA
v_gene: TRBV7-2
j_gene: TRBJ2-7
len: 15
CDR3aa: CASSLVTPNAYEQYF

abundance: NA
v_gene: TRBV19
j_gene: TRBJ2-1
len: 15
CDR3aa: CASKVEIASYNEQFF

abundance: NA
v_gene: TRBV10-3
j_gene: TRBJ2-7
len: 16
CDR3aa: CAISEVLAGESYEQYF

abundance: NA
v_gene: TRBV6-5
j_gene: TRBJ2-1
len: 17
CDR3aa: CASSYSREGASYNEQFF

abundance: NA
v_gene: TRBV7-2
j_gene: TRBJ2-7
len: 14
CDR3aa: CASSLFPGHYEQYF

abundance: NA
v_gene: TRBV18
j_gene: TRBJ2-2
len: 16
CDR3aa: CASSHTLDTAGPELFF

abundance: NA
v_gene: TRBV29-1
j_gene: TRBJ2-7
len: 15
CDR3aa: CSVEFPGQGIDEQYF

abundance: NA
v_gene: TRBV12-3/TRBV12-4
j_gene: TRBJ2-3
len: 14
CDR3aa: CASTPDRETDTQYF

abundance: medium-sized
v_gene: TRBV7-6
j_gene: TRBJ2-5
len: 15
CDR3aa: CASSQVTTPRETQYF

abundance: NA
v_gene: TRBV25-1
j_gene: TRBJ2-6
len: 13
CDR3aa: CASRLSGANVLTF